The T cell receptor (beta chain) described here comes from a study of blood T cell repertoires in COVID-19. Unmatched junction bases numbered 10, after V lost 4 bases and J lost 4 bases. Germline V gene data show CDR1 as SEHNR and CDR2 as FQNEAQ (reference sequence). CDR3 length: 16 amino acids. How the authors handled the data: Reference gene primers were amplified, and this amplification served to estimate nucleated cell counts. Method: immunoSEQ multiplex PCR; TCRdb's copy keeps in-frame clones and lacks some. The D gene and trimming were derived from the DNA, and the V and J assignments and clone size from that table. The sample contains 210,000 or so clones, around nine tenths of which appear only once.

The source material was peripheral blood. The receptor's source is a young man with active or convalescent COVID-19. The genes are TRBV7-9 and TRBJ1-2, with 9 bases identical to TRBD1. CDR3 sequence reads: CASSSPYRGQVYGYTF. The CDR3 bases are TGTGCCAGCAGCTCTCCCTACAGGGGGCAGGTCTATGGCTACACCTTC.